This entry lists 9 T cell receptor beta chains sequenced from one sample in a study of shared clonotypes between healthy human individuals. TCRdb keeps only in-frame clones here, not all; method: immunoSEQ multiplex PCR. The sample shows a few million clones, 90% to 95% of them seen only once. The sample comprised naive CD4+ T cells sorted from blood. Sample subset: CD45RA+ positively selected. Receptor source: a man aged 18 to 29 in good health.

The chain is built from TRBV5-1 and TRBJ1-6; D is unresolved. The V end lost 4 bases, the J end lost 10 bases, and 15 bases lay between the germline ends. This CDR3 comprises 14 residues. Germline V gene lookup returns CDR1 SGHRS and CDR2 YFSETQ. The CDR3 reads CASSLGMAVSPLHF. CDR3 sequence (DNA): TGCGCCAGCAGCCTGGGAATGGCGGTATCACCCCTCCACTTT.

This clone came up once. The genes are TRBV5-4 and TRBJ2-3, with TRBD2 identical over 9 bases. The CDR3 has 18 amino acids. Germline lookup yields CDR1 SGHNT and CDR2 YYREEE (reference sequence). Trimming removed 4 bases from V and 2 bases from J; junction bases left unmatched: 14. The CDR3 reads CASSPYMGLAGSTDTQYF. The CDR3 DNA reads TGTGCCAGCAGCCCCTACATGGGGCTAGCGGGATCCACAGATACGCAGTATTTT.

The chain recombines TRBV2 with TRBJ2-7, with D perhaps TRBD2 (7 bases). V was clipped by 6 bases and J by 6 bases, with 12 bases between them. The CDR3 is 12 amino acids. Per germline, CDR1 SNHLY and CDR2 FYNNEI. CDR3: CASRFGGAEQYF. CDR3 nucleotides: TGTGCCAGCAGGTTTGGGGGGGCCGAGCAGTACTTC.

The genes are TRBV2 and TRBJ1-1, with TRBD1 matching over 7 bases. The J segment lost 4 bases and the V segment lost 6 bases, leaving 11 bases of the junction unmatched. Per the germline V gene, CDR1 is SNHLY and CDR2 is FYNNEI. The length of the CDR3 is 15 residues. This chain's CDR3 is CASRSQGMGGTEAFF. Here the CDR3 DNA reads TGTGCCAGCAGATCACAGGGGATGGGGGGCACTGAAGCTTTCTTT.

V and J are TRBV6-1 and TRBJ2-7, with D possibly being TRBD1 (6 bases). The CDR3 covers 14 residues. Trimming took 8 bases from V and 5 from J, leaving 19 bases between them. Per germline, CDR1 MNHNS and CDR2 SASEGT. The chain's CDR3 is CASCQGIGLDEQYF. In DNA, the CDR3 is TGTGCCAGCTGTCAGGGGATTGGTTTGGACGAGCAGTACTTC.

The rearrangement links TRBV10-3 to TRBJ1-2; 8 bases map to TRBD1. After removal of 5 bases from V and 8 bases from J, the junction contained 4 bases not matched to a gene. The germline V gene encodes CDR1 ENHRY and CDR2 SYGVKD. The CDR3 extends over 12 amino acids. This chain's CDR3 is CAISPTGAGYTF. CDR3 DNA sequence: TGTGCCATCAGTCCGACAGGGGCAGGCTACACCTTC.

The J gene is TRBJ2-7, the V gene TRBV5-6; 7 nucleotides match TRBD1. This CDR3 spans 13 amino acids. V dropped 2 bases and J dropped 6; count of bases not matched to a gene: 5. Germline V lookup: CDR1 SGHDT, CDR2 YYEEEE. Here the CDR3 DNA reads TGTGCCAGCAGCTTCATACGGGACAGCGAGCAGTACTTC. This gives the protein CASSFIRDSEQYF.

Only one count was recorded for this clone. The rearrangement links TRBV4-3 to TRBJ2-3; 14 positions agree with TRBD2. With V trimmed by 3 bases and J by 5 bases, 7 bases remained unmatched. The CDR3 is 17 amino acids. CDR1 is LGHNA, CDR2 YSLEER, per germline. The CDR3 loop is CASSQTGTSGRLDTQYF. The CDR3 nucleotides are TGCGCCAGCAGCCAGACCGGGACTAGCGGGAGACTAGATACGCAGTATTTT.

The rearrangement links TRBV2 to TRBJ2-7; weak D call: TRBD2 (6 bases). Trimming left V 3 bases short and J 6 bases short, with 12 bases between. The germline V gene has CDR1 SNHLY and CDR2 FYNNEI. The CDR3 is 13 amino acids. For the CDR3, the DNA is TGTGCCAGCAGTGACTGGCGGGACGGCGAGCAGTACTTC. This codes for CASSDWRDGEQYF.